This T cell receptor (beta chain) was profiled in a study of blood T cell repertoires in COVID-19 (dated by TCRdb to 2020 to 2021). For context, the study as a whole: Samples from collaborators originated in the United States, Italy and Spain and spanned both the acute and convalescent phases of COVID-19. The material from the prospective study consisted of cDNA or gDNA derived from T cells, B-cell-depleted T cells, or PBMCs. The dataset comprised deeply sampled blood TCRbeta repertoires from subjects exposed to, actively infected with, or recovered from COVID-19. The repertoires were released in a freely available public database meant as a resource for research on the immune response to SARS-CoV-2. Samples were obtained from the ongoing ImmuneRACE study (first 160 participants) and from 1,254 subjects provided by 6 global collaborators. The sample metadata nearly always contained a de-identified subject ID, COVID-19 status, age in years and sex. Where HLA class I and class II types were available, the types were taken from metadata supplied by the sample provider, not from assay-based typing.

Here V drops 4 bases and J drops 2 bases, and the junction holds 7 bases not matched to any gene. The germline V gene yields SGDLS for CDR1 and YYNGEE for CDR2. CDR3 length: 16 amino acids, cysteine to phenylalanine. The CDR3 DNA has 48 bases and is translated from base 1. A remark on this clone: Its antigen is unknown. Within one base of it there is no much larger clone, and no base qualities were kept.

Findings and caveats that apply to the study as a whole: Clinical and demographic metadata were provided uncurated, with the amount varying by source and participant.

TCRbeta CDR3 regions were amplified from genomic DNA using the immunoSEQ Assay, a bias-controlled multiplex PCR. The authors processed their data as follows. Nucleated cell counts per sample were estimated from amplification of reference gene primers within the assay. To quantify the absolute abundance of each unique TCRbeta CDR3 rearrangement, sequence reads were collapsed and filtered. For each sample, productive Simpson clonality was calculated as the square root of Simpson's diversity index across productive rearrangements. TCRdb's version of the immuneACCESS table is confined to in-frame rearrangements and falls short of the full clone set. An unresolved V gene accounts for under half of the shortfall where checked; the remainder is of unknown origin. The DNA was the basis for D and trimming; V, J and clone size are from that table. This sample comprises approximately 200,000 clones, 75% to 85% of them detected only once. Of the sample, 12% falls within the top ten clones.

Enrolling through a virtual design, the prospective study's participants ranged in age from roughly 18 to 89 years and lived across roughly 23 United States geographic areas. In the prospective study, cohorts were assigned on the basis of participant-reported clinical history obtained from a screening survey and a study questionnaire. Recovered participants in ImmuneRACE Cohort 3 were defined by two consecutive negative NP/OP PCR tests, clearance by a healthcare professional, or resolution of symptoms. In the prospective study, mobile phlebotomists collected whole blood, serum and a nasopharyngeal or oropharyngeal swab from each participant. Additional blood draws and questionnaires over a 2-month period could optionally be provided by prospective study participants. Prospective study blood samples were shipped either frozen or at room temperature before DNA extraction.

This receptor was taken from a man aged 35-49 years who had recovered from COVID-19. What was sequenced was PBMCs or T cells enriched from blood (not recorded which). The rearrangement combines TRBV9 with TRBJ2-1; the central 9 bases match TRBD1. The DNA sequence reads TGTGCCAGCAGCTCCCCCGGGACAGGGCCCTACAATGAGCAGTTCTTC. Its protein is CASSSPGTGPYNEQFF.